This T cell receptor (beta chain) was obtained from a study of blood T cell repertoires in COVID-19. Study in general: Sites across the United States, Italy and Spain contributed samples from acute and convalescent COVID-19. T cells, B-cell-depleted T cells, or PBMCs provided the cDNA or gDNA that served as material.

Sequencing used immunoSEQ multiplex PCR; TCRdb keeps in-frame clones, though not all of them. The sample contains some 200,000 clones, about four fifths of which appear only once. This CDR3 spans 18 amino acids. Germline loops: CDR1 SEHNR, CDR2 FQNEAQ (reference sequence). V shed 1 base and J 5 bases; nucleotides not matched to a gene: 12. Material for sequencing was PBMCs or T cells enriched from blood (not recorded which). The chain employs TRBV7-9 and TRBJ2-2, with TRBD1 matching over 8 bases. This sequence originates from a woman aged 45-59 years with acute COVID-19. CDR3 loop: CASSLEKQAGGATGELFF. In DNA, the CDR3 is TGTGCCAGCAGCTTAGAAAAACAAGCAGGGGGCGCAACCGGGGAGCTGTTTTTT.